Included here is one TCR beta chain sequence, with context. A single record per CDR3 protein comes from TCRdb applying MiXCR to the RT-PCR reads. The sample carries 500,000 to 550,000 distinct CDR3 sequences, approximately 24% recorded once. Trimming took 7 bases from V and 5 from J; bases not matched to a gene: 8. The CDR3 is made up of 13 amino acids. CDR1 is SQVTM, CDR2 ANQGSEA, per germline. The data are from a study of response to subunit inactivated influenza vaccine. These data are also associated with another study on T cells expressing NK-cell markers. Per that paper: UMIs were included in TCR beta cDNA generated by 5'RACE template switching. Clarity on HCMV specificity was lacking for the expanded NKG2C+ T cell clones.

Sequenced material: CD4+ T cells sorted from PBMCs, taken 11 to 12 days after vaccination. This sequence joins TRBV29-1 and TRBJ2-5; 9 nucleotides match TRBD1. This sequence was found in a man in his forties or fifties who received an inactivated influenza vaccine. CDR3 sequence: CSGYRGRWETQYF. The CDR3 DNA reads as TGCAGCGGATACAGGGGGCGCTGGGAGACCCAGTACTTC.